The 3 T cell receptor beta chains presented below share a single source sample, sequenced in a study of blood T cell repertoires in COVID-19. The method was immunoSEQ multiplex PCR; TCRdb's version includes in-frame clones alone and lacks a portion of them. The sample yields 95,000 to 120,000 clones, around 86% seen once. Source material: peripheral blood. These receptors were collected from a woman aged 65 to 85 with acute or convalescent COVID-19.

V is TRBV3-1 (or the pseudogene TRBV3-2) and J is TRBJ2-2; D unclear. V was clipped by 5 bases and J by 6 bases, with 13 bases between them. Germline V gives CDR1 LGHDT, CDR2 YNNKEL (reference sequence). The CDR3 contains 14 residues. Written as DNA, the CDR3 is TGTGCCAGCAGCTTGGCTAGATGGTCCGGGGAGCTGTTTTTT. Its protein is CASSLARWSGELFF.

This clone was counted a single time. The CDR3 DNA follows: TGTGCCAGCAGCTTCGGAGCTCTCCCGGAGCAGTACGTC. Residues: CASSFGALPEQYV. The chain couples TRBV5-5 to TRBJ2-7; the D is unclear. Per the germline V gene, CDR1 is SGHKS and CDR2 is YYEKEE (reference sequence). V lost 2 bases, J lost 7 bases, and 13 bases lay in between. This CDR3 is built from 13 residues.

This chain links TRBV18 with TRBJ2-3; D gene uncertain. The CDR3 covers 12 residues. V was trimmed by 3 bases and J by 6 bases, leaving 7 bases between them. Germline V gives CDR1 KGHSH, CDR2 LQKENI. CDR3 DNA sequence: TGTGCCAGCTCACCCCCTGGCGATACGCAGTATTTT. Translation: CASSPPGDTQYF.